What follows are 22 T cell receptor beta chains derived from one specimen sequenced in a study of T cells after yellow fever vaccination. TCRdb re-analysed the 5' RACE reads in MiXCR, keeping a single row per CDR3 protein. This repertoire shows under 250,000 distinct CDR3 sequences, roughly 3.3% found once; its top ten account for about 3%. The sequencing here drew on CD4+ T cells sorted from PBMCs, taken 10 days after the yellow fever booster vaccination. The receptors shown here come from a man younger than 35 who received the YFV17D yellow fever vaccine.

The chain uses TRBV6-2 or TRBV6-3 and TRBJ1-1; 12 positions agree with TRBD1. The CDR3 spans 17 residues. Germline-derived CDR1 and CDR2 are MNHEY and SVGEGT. V lost 2 bases and J lost 0; bases outside the gene matches: 4. Here the CDR3 reads CASSYPRDRGLNTEAFF. For the CDR3, the DNA is TGTGCCAGCAGTTACCCCCGGGACAGGGGGCTGAACACTGAAGCTTTCTTT.

This clonotype was detected only a few times. V is TRBV25-1 and J is TRBJ2-7; 8 bases match TRBD1. The ends lost 10 bases at V and 2 bases at J; junction bases unmatched: 7. Germline V gene data show CDR1 as MGHDK and CDR2 as SYGVNS. This CDR3 has 13 amino acids. The CDR3 nucleotides read TGTGCCACCTTGGACAGGGTAACCTACGAGCAGTACTTC. It specifies CATLDRVTYEQYF.

This clonotype has a handful of counts. The chain uses TRBV3-1 and TRBJ1-6; D is undetermined. The CDR3 runs 12 residues. V was pared by 5 bases and J by 10 bases, with 9 bases between. Germline V gene sequence: CDR1 LGHDT, CDR2 YNNKEL (reference sequence). The CDR3 bases are TGTGCCAGCAGCAACGGGCGGTCACCCCTCCACTTT. Translated: CASSNGRSPLHF.

This clonotype was recorded a few times. The V and J genes are TRBV6-6 and TRBJ2-5; either TRBD1 or TRBD2 may supply D (7 bases each). CDR1 and CDR2 from the germline V gene are MNHNY and SVGAGI (reference sequence). The germline V and J ends were trimmed by 5 bases and 7 bases, with 14 bases remaining between them. CDR3 length equals 13 residues. The CDR3 sequence is CASSQGGFGTQYF. As DNA, the CDR3 is TGTGCCAGCAGTCAGGGGGGGTTCGGGACCCAGTACTTC.

This clonotype came up many times. The genes are TRBV2 and TRBJ1-5, with D hard to call. Per the germline V gene, CDR1 is SNHLY and CDR2 is FYNNEI. The CDR3 runs to 15 residues. V was pared by 6 bases and J by 1 base, with 13 bases between. The CDR3 nucleotides are TGTGCCAGCAGGGCCGAAAAGGGAAGCAATCAGCCCCAGCATTTT. Its protein is CASRAEKGSNQPQHF.

This clonotype was counted ten times or more. The chain has TRBV28 and TRBJ2-4; 10 positions match TRBD1. Germline V CDR1 and CDR2: MDHEN, SYDVKM. The ends lost 5 bases at V and 8 bases at J; junction bases unmatched: 9. This CDR3 is 15 amino acids long. The CDR3 is CASSPFWGTGDIQYF. In nucleotides, the CDR3 is TGTGCCAGCAGTCCCTTTTGGGGGACAGGGGACATTCAGTACTTC.

This clonotype was seen ten or more times. This chain joins TRBV5-1 and TRBJ2-7, with 9 bases fitting TRBD1. The CDR3 is 15 amino acids. V gave up 5 bases and J gave up 2 bases; unmatched junction bases: 8. The germline V gene encodes CDR1 SGHRS and CDR2 YFSETQ. CDR3 protein: CASRTGTGSPYEQYF. CDR3 DNA: TGCGCCAGCAGAACCGGGACAGGGTCCCCCTACGAGCAGTACTTC.

This chain links TRBV20-1 with TRBJ1-2; D not resolved. Germline V CDR1 and CDR2: DFQATT, SNEGSKA (reference sequence). Trimming cost V 0 bases and J 5 bases, with 7 bases left between them. This CDR3 spans 12 amino acids. The CDR3 sequence: CSARDPLYGYTF. CDR3 bases: TGCAGTGCTAGAGATCCGCTTTATGGCTACACCTTC.

V is TRBV5-1 and J is TRBJ1-5; 9 positions agree with TRBD1. CDR3 length: 17 amino acids. J lost 0 bases, V lost 9 bases, and 13 bases had no gene match. CDR1 and CDR2 from the germline V gene are SGHRS and YFSETQ. The CDR3 coding sequence is TGCGCCAACTCGGACAGGGGCGACTCCTATAGCAATCAGCCCCAGCATTTT. Amino acids: CANSDRGDSYSNQPQHF.

In its sample, this clonotype was seen once. One base away lies a much larger clone, so this may be a sequencing read error. The chain has TRBV5-1 and TRBJ2-6, with 7 nucleotides matching TRBD1. CDR3 length equals 14 residues. Germline V CDR1 and CDR2: SGHRS, YFSETQ. CDR3 protein: CSRGKGSGANVLTF. CDR3 nucleotide sequence: TGCTCCAGGGGGAAGGGCTCTGGGGCCAACGTCCTGACTTTC.

In its sample, this clonotype was seen many times. The chain couples TRBV7-3 to TRBJ2-5; D is uncertain. The CDR3 is made up of 13 amino acids. Trimming pared 5 bases from V and 2 bases from J, leaving 9 bases between. Germline V gene sequence: CDR1 SGHTA, CDR2 FQGTGA. In DNA form, the CDR3 reads TGTGCCAGCAGCAGGGCGGCGCAAGAGACCCAGTACTTC. Translating gives CASSRAAQETQYF. Based on the CDR3 plus reference TRBV7-3 and TRBJ2-5, the full variable domain is GAGVSQTPSNKVTEKGKYVELRCDPISGHTALYWYRQSLGQGPEFLIYFQGTGAADDSGLPNDRFFAVRPEGSVSTLKIQRTERGDSAVYLCASSRAAQETQYFGPGTRLLVL.

In this sample, this clonotype turned up a few times. V usage is TRBV5-1 and J usage is TRBJ2-2, with D perhaps TRBD2 (5 bases). Per the germline V gene, CDR1 is SGHRS and CDR2 is YFSETQ. Trimming removed 6 bases from V and 2 bases from J, with 17 bases in between. CDR3 length: 16 residues. The CDR3 sequence is CASTSETILNTGELFF. As DNA, the CDR3 is TGCGCCAGCACGTCGGAGACTATATTAAACACCGGGGAGCTGTTTTTT.

The CDR3 nucleotides are TGTGCCAGCAGCCCCCTCCAGACTACGCAGTATTTT. Translation: CASSPLQTTQYF. The chain carries TRBV7-8 and TRBJ2-3; D unresolved. Germline assignment: CDR1 SGHVS and CDR2 FQNEAQ. Trimming removed 5 bases from V and 8 bases from J, with 11 bases in between. There are 12 residues in the CDR3.

This clonotype was found a few times. The V call is TRBV29-1, the J call TRBJ2-1, with D uncertain. V was trimmed by 7 bases and J by 5 bases, leaving 15 bases between them. There are 13 residues in the CDR3. CDR1 is SQVTM and CDR2 is ANQGSEA in the germline V gene. DNA for the CDR3: TGCAGCGGGCGCAGAAACCTGAACAATGAGCAGTTCTTC. This codes for CSGRRNLNNEQFF.

This clonotype was recorded many times. The rearrangement uses TRBV5-4 and TRBJ2-7; TRBD1 might be the D (7 bases). The ends were cut back, 4 bases at V and 11 bases at J, with 19 bases in the middle. This CDR3 is 13 amino acids long. Germline CDR1 is SGHNT and CDR2 is YYREEE (reference sequence). The CDR3 nucleotides are TGTGCCAGCAGCATAGACAGGGCTCGGGAGAAGTACGTC. Protein product: CASSIDRAREKYV.

This clonotype was detected only a few times. The chain recombines TRBV20-1 with TRBJ2-7; TRBD1 matches 12 bases. Germline CDR1 is DFQATT and CDR2 is SNEGSKA (reference sequence). Trimming took 6 bases from V and 4 from J; bases not matched to a gene: 10. This CDR3 comprises 15 residues. The CDR3 DNA reads as TGCAGTGCCACTACCGGGACAGGGGGCGGGTACGAGCAGTACTTC. It specifies CSATTGTGGGYEQYF.

This clonotype was detected ten times or more. The chain links TRBV7-9 to TRBJ2-1, with D uncertain. This CDR3 comprises 15 residues. Germline-derived CDR1 and CDR2 are SEHNR and FQNEAQ (reference sequence). Trimming took off 1 base at V and 5 bases at J, with 12 bases between the two ends. As DNA, the CDR3 is TGTGCCAGCAGCTTAGGTAGGCAGCCTCACAATGAGCAGTTCTTC. Its protein product is CASSLGRQPHNEQFF.

This clonotype showed up many times. The chain couples TRBV5-1 to TRBJ2-6, with TRBD1 as a possible D gene (5 bases). V was clipped by 4 bases and J by 0 bases, with 11 bases between them. The CDR3 extends over 16 amino acids. Germline CDR1 SGHRS, CDR2 YFSETQ. CDR3: CASSPRQSSGANVLTF. In DNA form, the CDR3 reads TGCGCCAGCAGCCCAAGACAGAGCTCTGGGGCCAACGTCCTGACTTTC.

This clonotype has more than one count but fewer than ten. The V call is TRBV3-1, the J call TRBJ2-2; a possible D gene is TRBD2 (5 bases). The CDR3 contains 16 residues. Germline CDR1 is LGHDT and CDR2 is YNNKEL (reference sequence). V gave up 4 bases and J gave up 3 bases, with 15 bases separating them. The CDR3 region is CASSRPRRGYTGELFF. CDR3 bases: TGTGCCAGCAGCCGTCCAAGGAGAGGGTACACCGGGGAGCTGTTTTTT.

This clonotype has a count of ten or more. This sequence joins TRBV12-3 or TRBV12-4 and TRBJ1-3, with 7 bases that match TRBD1. J was trimmed by 4 bases and V by 8 bases; bases with no gene match: 11. CDR3 size: 15 residues. The CDR3 DNA sequence: TGTGCCAGCGGGGACAGTCCCTCGCTAGGAAACACCATATATTTT. It translates to CASGDSPSLGNTIYF.

This chain uses TRBV12-3 or TRBV12-4 with TRBJ2-6; D is undetermined. The CDR3 has 21 amino acids. V gave up 5 bases and J gave up 0 bases, with 26 bases separating them. The CDR3 loop reads CASSRKSQWAGKDSGANVLTF. CDR3 DNA sequence: TGTGCCAGCAGTCGGAAATCCCAATGGGCCGGCAAGGACTCTGGGGCCAACGTCCTGACTTTC.

The V gene is TRBV28, the J gene TRBJ2-3, with 12 bases that match TRBD2. V gave up 6 bases and J gave up 3 bases; unmatched junction bases: 10. Germline assignment: CDR1 MDHEN and CDR2 SYDVKM. The CDR3 is 17 residues long. The CDR3 DNA is TGTGCCAGCAGCTCCGCTGGGACTAGCGGGCGAACAGATACGCAGTATTTT. Its translation is CASSSAGTSGRTDTQYF.